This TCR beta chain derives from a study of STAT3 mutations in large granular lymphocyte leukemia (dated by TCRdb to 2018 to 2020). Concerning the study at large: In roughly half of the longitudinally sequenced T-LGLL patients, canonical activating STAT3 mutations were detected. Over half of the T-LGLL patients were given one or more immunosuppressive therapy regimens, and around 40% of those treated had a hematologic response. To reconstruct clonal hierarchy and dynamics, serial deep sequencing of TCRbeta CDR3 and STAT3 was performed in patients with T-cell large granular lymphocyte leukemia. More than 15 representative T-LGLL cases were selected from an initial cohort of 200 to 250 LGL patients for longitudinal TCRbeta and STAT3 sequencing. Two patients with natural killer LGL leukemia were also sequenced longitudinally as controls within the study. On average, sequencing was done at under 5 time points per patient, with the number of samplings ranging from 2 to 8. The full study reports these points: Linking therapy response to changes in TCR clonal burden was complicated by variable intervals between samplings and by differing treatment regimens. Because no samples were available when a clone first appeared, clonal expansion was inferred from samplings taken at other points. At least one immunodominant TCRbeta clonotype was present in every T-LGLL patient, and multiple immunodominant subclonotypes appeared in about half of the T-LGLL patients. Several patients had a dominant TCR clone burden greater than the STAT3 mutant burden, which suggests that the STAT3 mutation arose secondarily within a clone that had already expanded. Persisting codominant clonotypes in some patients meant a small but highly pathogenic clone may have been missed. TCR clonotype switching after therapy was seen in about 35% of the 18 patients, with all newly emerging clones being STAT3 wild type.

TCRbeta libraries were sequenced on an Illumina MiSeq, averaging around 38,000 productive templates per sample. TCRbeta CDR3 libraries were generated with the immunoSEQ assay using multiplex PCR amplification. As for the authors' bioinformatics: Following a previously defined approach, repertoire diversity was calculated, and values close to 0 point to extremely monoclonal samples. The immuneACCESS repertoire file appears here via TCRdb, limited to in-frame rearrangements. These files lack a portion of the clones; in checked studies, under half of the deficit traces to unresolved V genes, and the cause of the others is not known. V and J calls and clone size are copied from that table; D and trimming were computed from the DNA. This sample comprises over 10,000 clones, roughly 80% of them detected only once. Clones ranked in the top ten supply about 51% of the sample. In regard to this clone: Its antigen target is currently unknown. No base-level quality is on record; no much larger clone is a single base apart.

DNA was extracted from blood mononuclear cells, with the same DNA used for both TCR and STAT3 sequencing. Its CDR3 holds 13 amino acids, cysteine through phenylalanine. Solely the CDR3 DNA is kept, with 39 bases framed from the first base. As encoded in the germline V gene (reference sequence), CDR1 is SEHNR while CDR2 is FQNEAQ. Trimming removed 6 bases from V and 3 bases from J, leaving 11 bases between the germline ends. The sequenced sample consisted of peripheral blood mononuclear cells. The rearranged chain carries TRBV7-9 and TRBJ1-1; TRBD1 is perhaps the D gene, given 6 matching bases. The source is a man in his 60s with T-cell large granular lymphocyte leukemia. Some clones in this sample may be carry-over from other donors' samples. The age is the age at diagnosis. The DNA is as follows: TGTGCCAGCAGAGGGACATCTTACACTGAAGCTTTCTTT. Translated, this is CASRGTSYTEAFF.